The present entry profiles one TCR beta chain with its context. The data belong to a study of resident and recirculating memory T cells in vitiligo. Study context: Each patient gave two lesional and two nonlesional epidermal shave biopsies, plus PBMCs. Genomic DNA was extracted from whole homogenized samples, with no cell sorting.

Clones were sequenced by immunoSEQ multiplex PCR, and TCRdb holds only the in-frame ones, with some missing. Of roughly 76,000 clones in the sample, more than 85% are singletons; the top ten hold just under 5%. Patients' lesions had not changed for the previous 6 months. The sequence was obtained from a male donor with vitiligo. The sequencing input was blood.

CDR3 sequence reads: CASSVSGGTANEKLFF. CDR3 bases: TGTGCCAGCAGCGTCTCAGGGGGGACGGCTAATGAAAAACTGTTTTTT. The V call is TRBV9, the J call TRBJ1-4; 7 bases fit TRBD1. J gave up 3 bases and V 2 bases, and 7 bases lay outside the gene matches. CDR3 length: 16 residues. Germline CDR1 SGDLS, CDR2 YYNGEE.